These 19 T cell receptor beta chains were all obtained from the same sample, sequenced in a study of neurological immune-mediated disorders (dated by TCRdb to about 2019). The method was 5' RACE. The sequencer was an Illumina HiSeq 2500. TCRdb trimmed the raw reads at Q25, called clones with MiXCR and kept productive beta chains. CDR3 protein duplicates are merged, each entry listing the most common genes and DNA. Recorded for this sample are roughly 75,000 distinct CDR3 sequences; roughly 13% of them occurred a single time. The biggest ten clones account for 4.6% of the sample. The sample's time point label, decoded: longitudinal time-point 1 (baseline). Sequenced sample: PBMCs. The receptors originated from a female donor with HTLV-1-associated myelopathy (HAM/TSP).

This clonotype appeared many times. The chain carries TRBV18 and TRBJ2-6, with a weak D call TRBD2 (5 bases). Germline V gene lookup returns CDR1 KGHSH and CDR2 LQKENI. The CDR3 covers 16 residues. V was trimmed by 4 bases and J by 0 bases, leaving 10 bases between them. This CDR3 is CASSLSGDSGANVLTF. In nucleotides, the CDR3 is TGTGCCAGCTCACTCAGCGGTGACTCTGGGGCCAACGTCCTGACTTTC.

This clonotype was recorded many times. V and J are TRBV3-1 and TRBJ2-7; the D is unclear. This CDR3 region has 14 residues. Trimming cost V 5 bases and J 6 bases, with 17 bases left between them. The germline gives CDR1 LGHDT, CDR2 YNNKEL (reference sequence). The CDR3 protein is CASSVRPDPIEQYF. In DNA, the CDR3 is TGTGCCAGCAGCGTCCGGCCGGATCCCATCGAGCAGTACTTC.

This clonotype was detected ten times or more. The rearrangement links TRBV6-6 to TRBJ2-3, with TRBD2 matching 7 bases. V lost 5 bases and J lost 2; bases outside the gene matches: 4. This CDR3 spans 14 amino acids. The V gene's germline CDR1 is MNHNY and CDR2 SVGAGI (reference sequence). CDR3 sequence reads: CASSTGLYTDTQYF. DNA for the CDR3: TGTGCCAGCAGTACGGGACTATACACAGATACGCAGTATTTT.

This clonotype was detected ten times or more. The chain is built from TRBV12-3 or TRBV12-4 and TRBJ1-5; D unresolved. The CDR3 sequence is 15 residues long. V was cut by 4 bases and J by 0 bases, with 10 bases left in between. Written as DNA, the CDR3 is TGTGCCAGCAGTTCAGGACTTAATAGCAATCAGCCCCAGCATTTT. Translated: CASSSGLNSNQPQHF.

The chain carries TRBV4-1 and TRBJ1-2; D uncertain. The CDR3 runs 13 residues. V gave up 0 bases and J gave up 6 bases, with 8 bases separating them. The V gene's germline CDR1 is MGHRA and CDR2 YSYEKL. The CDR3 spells CASSQDPGDGYTF. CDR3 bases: TGCGCCAGCAGCCAAGATCCTGGAGATGGCTACACCTTC.

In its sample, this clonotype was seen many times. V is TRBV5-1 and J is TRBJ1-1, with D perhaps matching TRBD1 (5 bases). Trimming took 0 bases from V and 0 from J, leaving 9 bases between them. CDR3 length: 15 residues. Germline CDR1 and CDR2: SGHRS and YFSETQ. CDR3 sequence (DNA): TGCGCCAGCAGCTTGGGACAGACCATGAACACTGAAGCTTTCTTT. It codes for CASSLGQTMNTEAFF.

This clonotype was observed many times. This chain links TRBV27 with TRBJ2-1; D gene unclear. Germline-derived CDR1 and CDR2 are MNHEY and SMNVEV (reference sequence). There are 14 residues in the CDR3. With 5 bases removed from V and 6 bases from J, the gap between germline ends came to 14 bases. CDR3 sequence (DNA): TGTGCCAGCAGTCCCAGTCCGGCTGGCAATGAGCAGTTCTTC. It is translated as CASSPSPAGNEQFF.

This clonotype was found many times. This CDR3 is CASSLDRANEQFF. The CDR3 nucleotides are TGCGCCAGCAGCTTGGACAGGGCCAATGAGCAGTTCTTC. This rearrangement joins TRBV5-1 to TRBJ2-1, with D possibly matching TRBD1 (6 bases). Deletions cut 0 bases from V and 6 bases from J, with 7 bases between. Germline V gives CDR1 SGHRS, CDR2 YFSETQ. CDR3 size: 13 residues.

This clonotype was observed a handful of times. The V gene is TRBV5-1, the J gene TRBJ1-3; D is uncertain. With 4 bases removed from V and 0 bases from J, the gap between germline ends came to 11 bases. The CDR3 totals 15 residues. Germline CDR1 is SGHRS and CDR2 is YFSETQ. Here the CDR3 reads CASSLTTYSGNTIYF. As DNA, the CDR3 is TGCGCCAGCAGCCTGACTACCTACTCTGGAAACACCATATATTTT.

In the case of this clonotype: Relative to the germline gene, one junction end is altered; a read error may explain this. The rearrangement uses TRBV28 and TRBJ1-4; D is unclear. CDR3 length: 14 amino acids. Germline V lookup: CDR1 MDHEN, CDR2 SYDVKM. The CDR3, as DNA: TGTGCCAGCATCCGCAAATACGGCGGTGAAAAACTTTTTTTT. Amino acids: CASIRKYGGEKLFF.

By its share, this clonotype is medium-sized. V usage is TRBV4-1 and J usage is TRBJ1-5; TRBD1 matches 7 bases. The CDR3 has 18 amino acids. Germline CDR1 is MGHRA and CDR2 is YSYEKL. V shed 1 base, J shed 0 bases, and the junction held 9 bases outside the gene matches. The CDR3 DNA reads TGCGCCAGCAGCCAAGCCGACAGGGTCGTCGTTAGCAATCAGCCCCAGCATTTT. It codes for CASSQADRVVVSNQPQHF.

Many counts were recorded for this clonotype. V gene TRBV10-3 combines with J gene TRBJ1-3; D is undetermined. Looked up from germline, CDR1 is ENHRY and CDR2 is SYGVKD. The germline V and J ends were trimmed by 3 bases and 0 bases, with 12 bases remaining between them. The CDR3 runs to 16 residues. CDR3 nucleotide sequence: TGTGCCATCAGTGAACGGATTGTCGACTCTGGAAACACCATATATTTT. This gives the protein CAISERIVDSGNTIYF.

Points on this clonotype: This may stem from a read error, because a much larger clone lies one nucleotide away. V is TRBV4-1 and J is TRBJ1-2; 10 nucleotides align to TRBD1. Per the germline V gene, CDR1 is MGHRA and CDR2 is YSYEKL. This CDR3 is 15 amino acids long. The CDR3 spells CTSSQVGQGVDGYTF. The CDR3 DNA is TGCACCAGCAGCCAAGTCGGACAGGGGGTCGATGGCTACACCTTC.

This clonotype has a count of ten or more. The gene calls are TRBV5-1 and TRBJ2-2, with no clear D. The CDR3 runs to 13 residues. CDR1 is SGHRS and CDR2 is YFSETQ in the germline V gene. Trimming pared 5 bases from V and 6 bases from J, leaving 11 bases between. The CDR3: CASRRLGAGELFF. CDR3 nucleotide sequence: TGCGCCAGCAGGAGACTTGGAGCCGGGGAGCTGTTTTTT.

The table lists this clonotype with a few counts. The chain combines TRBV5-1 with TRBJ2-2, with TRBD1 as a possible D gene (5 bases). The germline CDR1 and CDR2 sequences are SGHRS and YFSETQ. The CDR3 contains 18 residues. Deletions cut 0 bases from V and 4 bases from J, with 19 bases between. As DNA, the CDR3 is TGCGCCAGCAGCTTGGCATTTCGGGCAGGGCACGGCACCGGGGAGCTGTTTTTT. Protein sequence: CASSLAFRAGHGTGELFF.

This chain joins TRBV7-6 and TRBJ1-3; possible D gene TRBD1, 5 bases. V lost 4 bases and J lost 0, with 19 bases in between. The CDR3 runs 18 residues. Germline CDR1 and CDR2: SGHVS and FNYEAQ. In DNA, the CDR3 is TGTGCCAGCAGCTCACGGGTATTAGGGGAACACTCTGGAAACACCATATATTTT. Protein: CASSSRVLGEHSGNTIYF. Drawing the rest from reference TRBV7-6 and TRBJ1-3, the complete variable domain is GAGVSQSPRYKVTKRGQDVALRCDPISGHVSLYWYRQALGQGPEFLTYFNYEAQQDKSGLPNDRFSAERPEGSISTLTIQRTEQRDSAMYRCASSSRVLGEHSGNTIYFGEGSWLTVV.

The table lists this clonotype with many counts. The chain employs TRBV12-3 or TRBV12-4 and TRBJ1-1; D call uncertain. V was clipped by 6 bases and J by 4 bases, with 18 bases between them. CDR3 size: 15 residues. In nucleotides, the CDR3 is TGTGCCAGCAGACCTCGAGCTGGTGGGAGCACTGAAGCTTTCTTT. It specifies CASRPRAGGSTEAFF.

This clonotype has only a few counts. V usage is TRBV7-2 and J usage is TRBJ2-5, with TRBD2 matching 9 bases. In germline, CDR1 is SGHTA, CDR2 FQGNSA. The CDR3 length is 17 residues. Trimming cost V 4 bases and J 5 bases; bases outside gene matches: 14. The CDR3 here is CASSSGRGGRTGETQYF. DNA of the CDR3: TGTGCCAGCAGCTCAGGGCGGGGGGGCCGTACCGGTGAGACCCAGTACTTC.

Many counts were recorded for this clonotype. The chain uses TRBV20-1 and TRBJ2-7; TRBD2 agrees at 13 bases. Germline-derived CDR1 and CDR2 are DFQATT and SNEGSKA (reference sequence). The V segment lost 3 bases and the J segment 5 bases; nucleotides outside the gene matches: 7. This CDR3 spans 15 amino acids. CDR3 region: CSASPLAGGIDEQYF. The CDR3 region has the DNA TGCAGTGCTAGCCCACTAGCGGGGGGGATAGACGAGCAGTACTTC.